The 28 T cell receptor beta chains listed next were all sequenced from one sample in a study of T-cell reconstitution after alpha-beta-depleted transplantation in children. A TCRbeta library incorporating unique molecular identifiers was prepared. TCRdb re-called the PCR reads through MiXCR, storing one row per CDR3 protein. Altogether 250,000 to 400,000 distinct CDR3 sequences are present, approximately 20% being singletons, with the ten largest covering 9.5% to 12%. The sample consisted of PBMCs, mostly from graft donor cells, taken 180 days after TCRalphabeta/CD19-depleted stem cell transplant. Source of these receptors: a male patient between 10 and 17 years old who had a stem cell transplant for acute lymphoblastic leukemia, so the T cells may come from the graft donor.

This chain uses TRBV2 with TRBJ2-1; D not resolved. Deletions cut 8 bases from V and 6 bases from J, with 17 bases between. This CDR3 has 14 residues. The germline V gene has CDR1 SNHLY and CDR2 FYNNEI. CDR3 protein: CASVQLVLINEQFF. The DNA of the CDR3 is TGTGCCAGCGTTCAGCTAGTTCTGATCAATGAGCAGTTCTTC. The full variable domain, with the rest looked up from reference TRBV2 and TRBJ2-1, is EPEVTQTPSHQVTQMGQEVILRCVPISNHLYFYWYRQILGQKVEFLVSFYNNEISEKSEIFDDQFSVERPDGSNFTLKIRSTKLEDSAMYFCASVQLVLINEQFFGPGTRLTVL.

The J gene is TRBJ2-5, the V gene TRBV5-1, with 8 bases matching TRBD2. Germline trimming cut 0 bases from V and 1 base from J; bases unmatched to any gene: 8. Germline V gene data show CDR1 as SGHRS and CDR2 as YFSETQ. The CDR3 is made up of 17 amino acids. DNA for the CDR3: TGCGCCAGCAGCTTGGCCCCTAGCGGGTTCTTCCAAGAGACCCAGTACTTC. This gives the protein CASSLAPSGFFQETQYF.

This clonotype was seen more than once but under ten times. The V call is TRBV7-9, the J call TRBJ2-1, with 11 bases identical to TRBD2. This CDR3 is built from 17 residues. Germline CDR1 SEHNR, CDR2 FQNEAQ (reference sequence). The V and J ends lost 4 bases and 11 bases, in that order; junction bases with no gene match: 16. The CDR3 region is CASSSNELAGVWDQQFF. The CDR3 DNA follows: TGTGCCAGCAGCTCTAACGAACTAGCGGGAGTTTGGGACCAGCAGTTCTTC.

This chain connects TRBV13 to TRBJ2-5; D may correspond to TRBD1 or TRBD2 (5 bases each). The CDR3 has 15 residues. Germline lookup yields CDR1 PRHDT and CDR2 FYEKMQ (reference sequence). Trimming left V 4 bases short and J 1 base short, with 13 bases between. The CDR3 DNA reads as TGTGCCAGCAGCTACCGCCGGGACGTCCAAGAGACCCAGTACTTC. Protein product: CASSYRRDVQETQYF. Full variable domain (outside the CDR3, taken from reference TRBV13 and TRBJ2-5): AAGVIQSPRHLIKEKRETATLKCYPIPRHDTVYWYQQGPGQDPQFLISFYEKMQSDKGSIPDRFSAQQFSDYHSELNMSSLELGDSALYFCASSYRRDVQETQYFGPGTRLLVL.

V gene TRBV9 combines with J gene TRBJ2-7; 8 bases align to TRBD1. This CDR3 region has 15 residues. J lost 3 bases, V lost 4 bases, and 9 bases had no gene match. Germline CDR1 reads SGDLS; CDR2 reads YYNGEE. This CDR3 reads CASSPTTGAHYEQYF. CDR3 nucleotides: TGTGCCAGCAGCCCGACGACAGGGGCCCACTACGAGCAGTACTTC.

V and J are TRBV20-1 and TRBJ2-7; 9 bases line up with TRBD2. From germline, CDR1 is DFQATT and CDR2 SNEGSKA (reference sequence). The V segment lost 2 bases and the J segment 1 base; nucleotides outside the gene matches: 6. The CDR3 is 15 amino acids. The DNA for the CDR3 is TGCAGTGCTAGACGACTAGCGGTTATATCCTACGAGCAGTACTTC. Protein sequence: CSARRLAVISYEQYF.

This clonotype was observed a few times. The V and J genes are TRBV5-1 and TRBJ1-2, with no clear D. This CDR3 comprises 14 residues. With 0 bases removed from V and 8 bases from J, the gap between germline ends came to 14 bases. Germline CDR1 SGHRS, CDR2 YFSETQ. The CDR3 DNA reads as TGCGCCAGCAGCTTGGTCGGATTCGAGGGCGGCTACACCTTC. Translated, it gives CASSLVGFEGGYTF.

The gene calls are TRBV27 and TRBJ2-5; maybe TRBD2 (5 bases). Germline lookup yields CDR1 MNHEY and CDR2 SMNVEV (reference sequence). V lost 3 bases and J 5 bases, leaving 10 bases between the germline ends. The CDR3 runs to 13 residues. The CDR3 nucleotides read TGTGCCAGCAGTTTCGGGGAGTCTGAGACCCAGTACTTC. Protein product: CASSFGESETQYF.

The rearrangement uses TRBV27 and TRBJ2-7, with 11 bases that match TRBD1. The CDR3 totals 15 residues. Germline V lookup: CDR1 MNHEY, CDR2 SMNVEV (reference sequence). V lost 5 bases and J lost 6; bases outside the gene matches: 9. CDR3 protein: CASSPHGTGGREQYF. CDR3 DNA: TGTGCCAGCAGTCCACACGGGACAGGGGGGCGCGAGCAGTACTTC.

This clonotype appeared once. V gene TRBV20-1 combines with J gene TRBJ2-7; D uncertain. Germline CDR1 is DFQATT and CDR2 is SNEGSKA (reference sequence). The CDR3 length is 12 residues. Trimming took 3 bases from V and 4 from J, leaving 10 bases between them. This CDR3 reads CSARGSYYEQYF. CDR3 in DNA: TGCAGTGCTAGGGGTTCTTATTACGAGCAGTACTTC.

This clonotype occurred a few times. This chain links TRBV9 with TRBJ2-2, with TRBD2 identical over 11 bases. The CDR3 is made up of 15 amino acids. The junction had 3 bases not matched to a gene; V was cut back by 4 bases and J by 4 bases. Germline assignment: CDR1 SGDLS and CDR2 YYNGEE. The CDR3: CASSSGLAATGELFF. CDR3 DNA sequence: TGTGCCAGCAGCTCGGGACTAGCGGCCACCGGGGAGCTGTTTTTT.

The rearrangement joins TRBV12-3 or TRBV12-4 to TRBJ2-1, with TRBD2 identical over 10 bases. The CDR3 loop spans 16 amino acids. J gave up 1 base and V 2 bases, and 2 bases lay outside the gene matches. The chain's CDR3 is CASSLTSGKSYNEQFF. Written as DNA, the CDR3 is TGTGCCAGCAGTTTAACTAGCGGGAAGTCCTACAATGAGCAGTTCTTC.

In its sample, this clonotype was seen a few times. This chain uses TRBV7-6 with TRBJ2-5; TRBD2 aligns across 8 bases. Germline assignment: CDR1 SGHVS and CDR2 FNYEAQ. Trimming removed 3 bases from V and 2 bases from J; junction bases left unmatched: 5. CDR3 length: 15 amino acids. CDR3 sequence: CASSLGQRGQETQYF. The CDR3 DNA reads as TGTGCCAGCAGCTTGGGTCAGCGGGGGCAAGAGACCCAGTACTTC.

In its sample, this clonotype was seen many times. This rearrangement joins TRBV7-2 to TRBJ2-7; 13 positions agree with TRBD2. CDR3 length: 16 amino acids. CDR1 is SGHTA and CDR2 is FQGNSA in the germline V gene. Trimming took 5 bases from V and 2 from J; bases not matched to a gene: 6. The DNA for the CDR3 is TGTGCCAGCAGCCTCGGGACTAGCGGGACCACCTACGAGCAGTACTTC. Residues: CASSLGTSGTTYEQYF.

Note on this clonotype: Sequence at one end of the junction differs from germline and may be a read error. The V call is TRBV5-1, the J call TRBJ1-4; D may be TRBD1 (6 bases). This CDR3 has 14 amino acids. Germline V gene lookup returns CDR1 SGHRS and CDR2 YFSETQ. As DNA, the CDR3 is TGCGCCAGCAGCTTGATGACAGGCAATGAGAAACTGTTTTTT. Residues: CASSLMTGNEKLFF.

The gene calls are TRBV7-6 and TRBJ1-5; the match to TRBD1 covers 7 bases. CDR3 size: 14 residues. The V gene's germline CDR1 is SGHVS and CDR2 FNYEAQ. The junction had 6 bases not matched to a gene; V was cut back by 1 base and J by 9 bases. The CDR3 spells CASSLGQGHSPQHF. As DNA, the CDR3 is TGTGCCAGCAGCTTAGGACAGGGACATTCGCCCCAGCATTTT.

The J gene is TRBJ2-2, the V gene TRBV18; the D call may be TRBD1 or TRBD2 (5 bases each). CDR1 is KGHSH, CDR2 LQKENI, per germline. Between the trimmed V and J ends, which lost 7 bases and 5 bases, there was a span of 17 bases. The CDR3 is made up of 15 amino acids. This CDR3 is CASLRGWGSTGELFF. CDR3 DNA sequence: TGTGCCAGCTTGAGGGGCTGGGGCTCGACCGGGGAGCTGTTTTTT.

The rearrangement links TRBV7-3 to TRBJ2-3; 7 nucleotides match TRBD1. Germline-derived CDR1 and CDR2 are SGHTA and FQGTGA. The CDR3 covers 17 residues. After removal of 2 bases from V and 2 bases from J, the junction contained 10 bases not matched to a gene. The CDR3 DNA follows: TGTGCCAGCAGCTTATTAGGGTGGGGGACAGTCACAGATACGCAGTATTTT. It encodes CASSLLGWGTVTDTQYF.

The rearrangement joins TRBV2 to TRBJ2-5; 12 nucleotides agree with TRBD2. This CDR3 is built from 18 residues. J was trimmed by 0 bases and V by 2 bases; bases with no gene match: 7. Germline V gives CDR1 SNHLY, CDR2 FYNNEI. The CDR3 sequence is CASSESLGLAGYQETQYF. The DNA of the CDR3 is TGTGCCAGCAGTGAATCCCTCGGACTAGCGGGGTACCAAGAGACCCAGTACTTC.

The sample holds a few counts of this clonotype. The chain has TRBV15 and TRBJ1-5, with D uncertain. V dropped 5 bases and J dropped 8 bases, with 16 bases sitting between them. This CDR3 has 14 residues. CDR1 is LNHNV and CDR2 is YYDKDF in the germline V gene (reference sequence). CDR3 bases: TGTGCCACCAGCCCAAGAATCGAGGGAAAGCCCCAGCATTTT. It codes for CATSPRIEGKPQHF.

This clonotype was detected a few times. This rearrangement joins TRBV15 to TRBJ2-1; 10 bases map to TRBD1. J was trimmed by 2 bases and V by 6 bases; bases with no gene match: 10. The CDR3 has 17 residues. CDR1 and CDR2 (germline): LNHNV, YYDKDF (reference sequence). CDR3 loop: CATSNRQGAITYNEQFF. The CDR3 bases are TGTGCCACCAGTAACCGACAGGGGGCAATAACCTACAATGAGCAGTTCTTC.

V usage is TRBV5-6 and J usage is TRBJ2-2, with D uncertain. This CDR3 spans 13 amino acids. CDR1 and CDR2 from the germline V gene are SGHDT and YYEEEE. Trimming shortened V by 7 bases and J by 7 bases, and 14 bases separated the two germline ends. The CDR3 region has the DNA TGTGCCAGCCGCTCAGCCCCGGTCGGGGAGCTGTTTTTT. Amino acids: CASRSAPVGELFF.

This clonotype has only a few counts. The rearrangement joins TRBV13 to TRBJ2-7; D is possibly TRBD1 or TRBD2 (5 bases each). The CDR3 contains 15 residues. Trimming shortened V by 2 bases and J by 2 bases, and 13 bases separated the two germline ends. Germline CDR1 and CDR2: PRHDT and FYEKMQ (reference sequence). This CDR3 is CASSLQGRLPYEQYF. CDR3 nucleotides: TGTGCCAGCAGCTTACAGGGCAGACTACCCTACGAGCAGTACTTC. Looking up the rest from reference TRBV13 and TRBJ2-7 gives the full variable domain: AAGVIQSPRHLIKEKRETATLKCYPIPRHDTVYWYQQGPGQDPQFLISFYEKMQSDKGSIPDRFSAQQFSDYHSELNMSSLELGDSALYFCASSLQGRLPYEQYFGPGTRLTVT.

The gene calls are TRBV27 and TRBJ2-1; 9 bases are a match to TRBD2. Trimming cost V 6 bases and J 7 bases; bases outside gene matches: 7. Germline lookup yields CDR1 MNHEY and CDR2 SMNVEV (reference sequence). The CDR3 is 14 amino acids. The CDR3 loop reads CASRAGGRLNEQFF. Here the CDR3 DNA reads TGTGCCAGCAGGGCGGGAGGGCGTTTAAATGAGCAGTTCTTC.

CDR3 DNA sequence: TGTGCCGCCCGGACTAGCGGACTCACAGATACGCAGTATTTT. Translated: CAARTSGLTDTQYF. The V and J genes are TRBV15 and TRBJ2-3; 10 bases fit TRBD2. This CDR3 has 14 amino acids. The trim removed 11 bases at V and 2 bases at J, leaving 7 bases unmatched. Germline V gives CDR1 LNHNV, CDR2 YYDKDF (reference sequence).

This rearrangement joins TRBV9 to TRBJ2-1; 15 bases line up with TRBD2. The germline gives CDR1 SGDLS, CDR2 YYNGEE. J lost 10 bases, V lost 4 bases, and 9 bases had no gene match. There are 16 residues in the CDR3. In nucleotides, the CDR3 is TGTGCCAGCAGCTCCAGGACTAGCGGGAGGGCCGGGGAGCAGTTCTTC. It yields the protein CASSSRTSGRAGEQFF.

The V call is TRBV4-1, the J call TRBJ2-7; 10 bases align to TRBD2. The J segment lost 3 bases and the V segment lost 6 bases, leaving 11 bases of the junction unmatched. CDR1 is MGHRA, CDR2 YSYEKL, per germline. The CDR3 length is 16 residues. CDR3 nucleotide sequence: TGCGCCAGCAGGCCCCTAGCGGGAGTGGGTGGCTACGAGCAGTACTTC. Translated, it gives CASRPLAGVGGYEQYF.

This clonotype has only a few counts. The gene calls are TRBV15 and TRBJ1-4; D perhaps matches TRBD1 (6 bases). The V gene lost 0 bases and the J gene lost 7 bases, with 12 bases spanning the gap. This CDR3 is 15 amino acids long. Germline V CDR1 and CDR2: LNHNV, YYDKDF (reference sequence). In DNA form, the CDR3 reads TGTGCCACCAGCAGAGATTTACAGGGAGGTGAAAAACTGTTTTTT. Protein product: CATSRDLQGGEKLFF.